This TCR beta chain derives from a study of neurological immune-mediated disorders. Study results and limitations: Neither clinical nor MRI features were found to be associated with the multiple sclerosis repertoire cluster.

TCRdb re-called the 5' RACE reads with MiXCR, one entry per CDR3 protein. This table holds approximately 43,000 distinct CDR3 sequences, more than 2% found once. Many counts were recorded for this clonotype. Antigen unknown. Germline CDR1 and CDR2: SGHRS and YFSETQ. CDR3 length: 15 amino acids. V lost 5 bases to trimming and J lost 3 bases, with 16 bases between them. What was sequenced was PBMCs. The source of this sequence is a man aged 30-40 years with multiple sclerosis. The chain employs TRBV5-1 and TRBJ2-3; possibly TRBD2 for D (6 bases). CDR3 protein: CASSSGNGRTDTQYF. DNA for the CDR3: TGCGCCAGCAGTTCTGGAAACGGGAGAACAGATACGCAGTATTTT.